This TCR beta chain appears in the sequencing data of a study of T cell repertoires in urothelial bladder cancer (dated by TCRdb to the late 2010s). Turning to the overall study: Of the roughly 12 resected lesions, three were clinical stage cT0, three were cTa, three were cT1 and three were cT2 or greater. The study compared TCR repertoire clonality in bladder tumors with that in benign bladder inflammation. A total of some 11 patients who had bladder lesions and were undergoing transurethral resection were prospectively identified. About 12 resected bladder lesions were studied, comprising urothelial carcinoma (UC+) and benign (UC-) specimens.

About this clone: Its antigen remains undetermined. No qualities accompany the bases; no much larger clone lies one base away.

Bladder lesion specimens were obtained at transurethral resection and were stored at -80C. DNA was extracted from bladder specimens collected at transurethral resection. What the authors observed across the whole study: Urothelial carcinoma specimens contained fewer T cells than benign specimens, with a median of approximately 5,100 versus 26,000. Median tumor infiltrating lymphocyte percentage was more than 1.5% in carcinoma specimens and 12% in benign specimens. A single T-cell clone reached up to roughly 17% of infiltrating lymphocytes in carcinoma specimens, compared with approximately 1.8% in benign specimens.

The immunoSEQ assay was used to sequence the CDR3 region of the TCR beta chain. In the original analysis: For each specimen, T-cell fraction, clonal dominance and maximum TCR clone frequency were calculated. TCRdb carries this immuneACCESS record with in-frame sequences only. Its versions omit some clonotypes, under half of them owing to an unresolved V gene in the studies checked, with the rest unexplained. V and J calls and clone size are as listed in that table; D and trimming were resolved from the DNA. The sample yields about 6,400 clones; about two thirds were counted once. Less than 15% of the sample comes from the top ten. The sequencing input was tumor-infiltrating cells from bladder cancer. The clonotype originates from a human donor with urothelial carcinoma.

The CDR3 amino acid sequence is: CASSSLVRGPYNEQFF. The DNA sequence is given as TGTGCCAGCAGCTCTCTGGTGAGGGGGCCGTACAATGAGCAGTTCTTC. Here the chain combines TRBV27 and TRBJ2-1, and TRBD1 aligns with 7 junction nucleotides. CDR3 length: 16 amino acids, cysteine to phenylalanine. Just the 48-base CDR3 DNA is kept, in frame starting at base 1. Looking up the germline V gene (reference sequence) yields CDR1 MNHEY and CDR2 SMNVEV. Here V drops 6 bases and J drops 4 bases, and the junction holds 12 bases not matched to any gene.